Following are 13 T cell receptor beta chains from one sample sequenced in a study of blood T cell repertoires in COVID-19. Measured with immunoSEQ multiplex PCR; TCRdb has only the in-frame clones, and not every one. The sample lists approximately 440,000 clones, roughly 91% occurring once. Sequenced: PBMCs or T cells enriched from blood (not recorded which). These receptors all come from a man aged 18 to 30 who had recovered from COVID-19.

The chain has TRBV19 and TRBJ1-5; tentative D call: TRBD1 (5 bases). Trimming removed 8 bases at V and 4 bases at J, with 18 bases between. This CDR3 contains 15 residues. Germline V gene sequence: CDR1 LNHDA, CDR2 SQIVND (reference sequence). In DNA form, the CDR3 reads TGTGCCAGTGGGGTTTTAAGGGGCGAGAATCAGCCCCAGCATTTT. This translates into CASGVLRGENQPQHF.

V usage is TRBV11-2 and J usage is TRBJ2-7; no clear D. The CDR3 loop spans 12 amino acids. Germline V CDR1 and CDR2: SGHAT, FQNNGV. With 1 base removed from V and 7 bases from J, the gap between germline ends came to 8 bases. The DNA of the CDR3 is TGTGCCAGCAGCTTAGTAAACGGGGAGCAGTACTTC. It is translated as CASSLVNGEQYF.

The CDR3 DNA sequence: TGTGCCAGCAGCGGACAGCCTTCGAACACTGAAGCTTTCTTT. It yields the protein CASSGQPSNTEAFF. The J gene is TRBJ1-1, the V gene TRBV2; D is perhaps TRBD1 (6 bases). This CDR3 spans 14 amino acids. Trimming cost V 6 bases and J 1 base, with 12 bases left between them. Germline V gene sequence: CDR1 SNHLY, CDR2 FYNNEI.

This clone has more than one count but fewer than ten. V usage is TRBV7-8 and J usage is TRBJ2-7; TRBD2 agrees at 14 bases. CDR1 and CDR2 from the germline V gene are SGHVS and FQNEAQ. Germline trimming cut 7 bases from V and 6 bases from J; bases unmatched to any gene: 5. The CDR3 consists of 14 residues. The CDR3 sequence is CASTGTSGSSEQYF. As DNA, the CDR3 is TGTGCCAGCACCGGGACTAGCGGGAGTAGCGAGCAGTACTTC.

The J gene is TRBJ2-1, the V gene TRBV25-1; D is possibly TRBD2 (6 bases). This CDR3 region has 11 residues. Per germline, CDR1 MGHDK and CDR2 SYGVNS. CDR3 in DNA: TGTGCTCCTTCCCAGGGACTTGAGCAGTTCTTC. Translation gives CAPSQGLEQFF.

The V gene is TRBV5-8, the J gene TRBJ1-4; 7 nucleotides line up with TRBD1. The V gene end was trimmed by 2 bases and the J gene end by 8 bases; junction bases not matched to a gene: 18. The length of the CDR3 is 18 residues. Germline CDR1 and CDR2: SGHTS and YDEGEE. The CDR3 reads CASSLRLGEGADKEKLFF. The DNA of the CDR3 is TGTGCCAGCAGCTTAAGACTCGGCGAGGGGGCGGACAAGGAAAAACTGTTTTTT. Full variable domain (remainder filled in from reference TRBV5-8 and TRBJ1-4): EAGVTQSPTHLIKTRGQQATLRCSPISGHTSVYWYQQALGLGLQFLLWYDEGEERNRGNFPPRFSGRQFPNYSSELNVNALELEDSALYLCASSLRLGEGADKEKLFFGSGTQLSVL.

This chain uses TRBV4-1 with TRBJ2-7, with D maybe TRBD2 (6 bases). The CDR3 runs to 17 residues. Germline V lookup: CDR1 MGHRA, CDR2 YSYEKL. V gave up 8 bases and J gave up 4 bases, with 27 bases separating them. CDR3 in amino acids: CASARADSPRGNYEQYF. The CDR3 nucleotides are TGCGCCAGCGCAAGGGCCGACAGTCCTCGGGGGAATTACGAGCAGTACTTC.

The CDR3 DNA is TGTGCCAGCAGCATTGCGGGGGGTAACTATGGCTACACCTTC. The encoded protein is CASSIAGGNYGYTF. The V call is TRBV7-8, the J call TRBJ1-2; maybe TRBD1 (5 bases). The CDR3 is made up of 14 amino acids. The V and J ends lost 5 bases and 1 base respectively, with 11 bases between them. Germline V CDR1 and CDR2: SGHVS, FQNEAQ.

About this clone: This same CDR3 is encoded by further DNA sequences in the sample. V gene TRBV27 combines with J gene TRBJ2-5; unclear D gene. Per germline, CDR1 MNHEY and CDR2 SMNVEV (reference sequence). V was shortened by 3 bases and J by 1 base, with 6 bases between the two germline ends. CDR3 length: 13 amino acids. CDR3 in amino acids: CASSLRPQETQYF. CDR3 DNA sequence: TGTGCCAGCAGTTTGAGGCCCCAAGAGACCCAGTACTTC.

This clone is a singleton in its sample. This chain joins TRBV28 and TRBJ2-2, with D maybe TRBD2 (5 bases). CDR3 length: 18 residues. The V and J ends lost 7 bases and 0 bases respectively, with 21 bases between them. Germline-derived CDR1 and CDR2 are MDHEN and SYDVKM. CDR3 loop: CASTPSGWWQPNTGELFF. The CDR3 nucleotides are TGTGCCAGCACCCCGTCGGGGTGGTGGCAGCCGAACACCGGGGAGCTGTTTTTT.

J is TRBJ1-2 and V is TRBV13; D is uncertain. Germline V gene sequence: CDR1 PRHDT, CDR2 FYEKMQ (reference sequence). There are 11 residues in the CDR3. The V end lost 4 bases, the J end lost 7 bases, and 7 bases lay between the germline ends. Here the CDR3 reads CASSSGGGYTF. As DNA, the CDR3 is TGTGCCAGCAGCTCCGGAGGTGGCTACACCTTC. Looking up the rest from reference TRBV13 and TRBJ1-2 gives the full variable domain: AAGVIQSPRHLIKEKRETATLKCYPIPRHDTVYWYQQGPGQDPQFLISFYEKMQSDKGSIPDRFSAQQFSDYHSELNMSSLELGDSALYFCASSSGGGYTFGSGTRLTVV.

This chain connects TRBV27 to TRBJ1-6; 7 bases fit TRBD1. Per germline, CDR1 MNHEY and CDR2 SMNVEV (reference sequence). CDR3 length: 18 residues. The junction had 20 bases not matched to a gene; V was cut back by 6 bases and J by 9 bases. The CDR3 is CASRTGTANLWRGSPLHF. Here the CDR3 DNA reads TGTGCCAGCAGAACCGGGACAGCCAATCTCTGGCGGGGTTCACCCCTCCACTTT.

The chain carries TRBV5-4 and TRBJ1-5; 7 bases agree with TRBD1. The germline V gene encodes CDR1 SGHNT and CDR2 YYREEE (reference sequence). CDR3 length: 15 residues. J gave up 7 bases and V 4 bases, and 11 bases lay outside the gene matches. CDR3 sequence (DNA): TGTGCCAGCAGCCCCGGGACAGAGATATTCCAGCCCCAGCATTTT. This translates into CASSPGTEIFQPQHF.